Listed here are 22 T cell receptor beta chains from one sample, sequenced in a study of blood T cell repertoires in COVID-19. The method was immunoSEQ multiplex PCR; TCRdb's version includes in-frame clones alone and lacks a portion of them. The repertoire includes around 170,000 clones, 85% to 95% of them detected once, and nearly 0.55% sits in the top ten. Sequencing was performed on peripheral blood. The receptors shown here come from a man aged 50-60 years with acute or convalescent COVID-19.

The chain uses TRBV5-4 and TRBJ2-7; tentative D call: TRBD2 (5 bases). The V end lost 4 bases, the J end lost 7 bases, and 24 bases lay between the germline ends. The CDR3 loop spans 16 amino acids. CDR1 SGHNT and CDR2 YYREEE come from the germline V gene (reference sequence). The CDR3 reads CASSAEVTSGRGEQYF. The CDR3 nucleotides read TGTGCCAGCAGCGCCGAGGTAACGAGCGGACGAGGGGAGCAGTACTTC.

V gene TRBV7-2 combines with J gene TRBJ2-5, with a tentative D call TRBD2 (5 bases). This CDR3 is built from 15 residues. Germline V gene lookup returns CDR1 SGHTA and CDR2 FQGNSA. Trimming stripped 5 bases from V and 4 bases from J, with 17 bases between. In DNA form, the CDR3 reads TGTGCCAGCAGCCCAGCCACCCTGGCGGGAGAGACCCAGTACTTC. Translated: CASSPATLAGETQYF.

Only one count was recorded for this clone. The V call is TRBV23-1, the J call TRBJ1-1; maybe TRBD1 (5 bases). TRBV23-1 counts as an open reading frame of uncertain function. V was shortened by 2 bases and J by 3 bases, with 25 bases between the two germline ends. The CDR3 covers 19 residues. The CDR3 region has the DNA TGCGCCAGCAGTCAAAGGATCGGGGGACGAAAAAAGTGTGACACTGAAGCTTTCTTT. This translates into CASSQRIGGRKKCDTEAFF.

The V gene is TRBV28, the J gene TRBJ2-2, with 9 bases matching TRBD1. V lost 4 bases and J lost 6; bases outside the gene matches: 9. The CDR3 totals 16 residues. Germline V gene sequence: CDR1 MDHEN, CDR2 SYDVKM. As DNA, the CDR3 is TGTGCCAGCAGTTCCACCGGGACAGGGACGCCCGGGGAGCTGTTTTTT. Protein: CASSSTGTGTPGELFF.

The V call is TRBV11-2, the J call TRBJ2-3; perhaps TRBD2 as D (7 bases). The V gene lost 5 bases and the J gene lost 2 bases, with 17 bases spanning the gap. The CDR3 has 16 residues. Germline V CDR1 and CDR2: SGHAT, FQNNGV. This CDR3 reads CASSQAPGGYTDTQYF. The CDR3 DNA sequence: TGTGCCAGCAGCCAAGCCCCGGGGGGCTACACAGATACGCAGTATTTT.

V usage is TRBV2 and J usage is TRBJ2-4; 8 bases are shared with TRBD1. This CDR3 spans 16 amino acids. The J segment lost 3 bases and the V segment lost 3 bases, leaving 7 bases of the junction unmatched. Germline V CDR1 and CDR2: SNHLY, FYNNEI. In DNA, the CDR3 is TGTGCCAGCAGTGAGGCGAGACAGGGGAACAAAAACATTCAGTACTTC. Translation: CASSEARQGNKNIQYF.

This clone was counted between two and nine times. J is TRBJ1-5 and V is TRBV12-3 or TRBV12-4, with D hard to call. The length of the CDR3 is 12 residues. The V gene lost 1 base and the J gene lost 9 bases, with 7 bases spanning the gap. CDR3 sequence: CASSLVTGPQHF. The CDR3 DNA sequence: TGTGCCAGCAGTTTAGTTACTGGGCCCCAGCATTTT.

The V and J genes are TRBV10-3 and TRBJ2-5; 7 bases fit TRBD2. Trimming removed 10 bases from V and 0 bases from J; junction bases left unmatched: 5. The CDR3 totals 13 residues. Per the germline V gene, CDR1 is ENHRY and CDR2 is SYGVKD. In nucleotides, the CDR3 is TGTGCCACAGCGGGACGGCACCAAGAGACCCAGTACTTC. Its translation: CATAGRHQETQYF.

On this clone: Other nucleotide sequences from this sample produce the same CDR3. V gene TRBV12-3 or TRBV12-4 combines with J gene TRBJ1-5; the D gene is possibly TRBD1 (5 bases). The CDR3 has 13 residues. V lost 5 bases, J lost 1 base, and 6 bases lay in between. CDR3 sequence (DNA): TGTGCCAGCAGTAGGGGCAGCAATCAGCCCCAGCATTTT. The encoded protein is CASSRGSNQPQHF.

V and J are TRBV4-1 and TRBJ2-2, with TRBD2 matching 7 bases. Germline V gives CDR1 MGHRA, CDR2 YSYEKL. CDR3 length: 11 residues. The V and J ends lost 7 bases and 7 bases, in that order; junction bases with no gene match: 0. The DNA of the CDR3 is TGCGCCAGCACGGGGGGCGGGGAGCTGTTTTTT. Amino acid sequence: CASTGGGELFF.

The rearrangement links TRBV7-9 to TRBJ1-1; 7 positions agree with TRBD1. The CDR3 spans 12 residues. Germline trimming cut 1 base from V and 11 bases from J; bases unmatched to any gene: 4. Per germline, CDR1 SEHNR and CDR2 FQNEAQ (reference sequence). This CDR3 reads CASSLVDRAAFF. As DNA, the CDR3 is TGTGCCAGCAGCTTAGTCGACAGGGCGGCTTTCTTT.

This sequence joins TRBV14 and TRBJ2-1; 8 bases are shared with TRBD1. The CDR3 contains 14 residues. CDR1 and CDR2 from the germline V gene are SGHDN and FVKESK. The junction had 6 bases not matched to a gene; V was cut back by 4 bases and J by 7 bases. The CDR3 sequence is CASSPGQGVNEQFF. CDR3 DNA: TGTGCCAGCAGCCCCGGACAGGGAGTTAATGAGCAGTTCTTC.

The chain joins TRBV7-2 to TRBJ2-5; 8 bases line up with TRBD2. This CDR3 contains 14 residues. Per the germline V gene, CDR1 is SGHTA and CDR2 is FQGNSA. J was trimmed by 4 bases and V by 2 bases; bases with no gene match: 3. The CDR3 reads CASSLSSGRETQYF. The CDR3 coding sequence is TGTGCCAGCAGCTTATCCAGCGGGAGAGAGACCCAGTACTTC.

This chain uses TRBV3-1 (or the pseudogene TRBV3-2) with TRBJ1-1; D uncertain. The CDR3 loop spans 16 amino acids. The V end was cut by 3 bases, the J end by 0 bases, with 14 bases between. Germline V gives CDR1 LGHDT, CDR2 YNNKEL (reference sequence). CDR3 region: CASSHSIWAMNTEAFF. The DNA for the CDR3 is TGTGCCAGCAGCCACTCGATTTGGGCAATGAACACTGAAGCTTTCTTT.

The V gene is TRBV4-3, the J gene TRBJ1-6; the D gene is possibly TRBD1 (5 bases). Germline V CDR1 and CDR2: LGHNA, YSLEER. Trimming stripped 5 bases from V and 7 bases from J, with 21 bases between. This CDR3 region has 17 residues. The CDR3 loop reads CASSFIPQGLGNSPLHF. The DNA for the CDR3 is TGCGCCAGCAGCTTCATTCCCCAGGGACTTGGAAATTCACCCCTCCACTTT.

The CDR3 bases are TGTGCCAGCAGCCAGACTAGCGGGACGGGCGAGACCCAGTACTTC. Its protein is CASSQTSGTGETQYF. The chain joins TRBV5-4 to TRBJ2-5; 11 bases agree with TRBD2. The CDR3 has 15 amino acids. V shed 4 bases and J 5 bases; nucleotides not matched to a gene: 7. Per the germline V gene, CDR1 is SGHNT and CDR2 is YYREEE (reference sequence).

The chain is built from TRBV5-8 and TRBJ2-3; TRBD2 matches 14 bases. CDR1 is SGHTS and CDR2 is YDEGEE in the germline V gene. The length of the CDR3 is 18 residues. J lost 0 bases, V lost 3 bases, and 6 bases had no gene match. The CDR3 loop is CASSSGLAGVLSTDTQYF. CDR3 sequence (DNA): TGTGCCAGCAGCTCGGGACTAGCGGGGGTACTTAGCACAGATACGCAGTATTTT.

CDR3 sequence (DNA): TGTGCCAGCAGCCAGGGACTAGCGGGAGGTGAGCAGTTCTTC. Its translation is CASSQGLAGGEQFF. The chain uses TRBV11-3 and TRBJ2-1; 15 bases line up with TRBD2. The CDR3 is 14 amino acids. V shed 5 bases and J 9 bases; nucleotides not matched to a gene: 2. The germline V gene has CDR1 SGHNT and CDR2 YENEEA.

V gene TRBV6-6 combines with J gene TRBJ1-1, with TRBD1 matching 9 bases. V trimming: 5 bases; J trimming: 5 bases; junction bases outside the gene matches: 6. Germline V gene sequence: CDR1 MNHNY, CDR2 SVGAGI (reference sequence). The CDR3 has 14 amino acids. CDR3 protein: CASSPQGARTEAFF. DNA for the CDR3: TGTGCCAGCAGTCCACAGGGGGCGCGTACTGAAGCTTTCTTT.

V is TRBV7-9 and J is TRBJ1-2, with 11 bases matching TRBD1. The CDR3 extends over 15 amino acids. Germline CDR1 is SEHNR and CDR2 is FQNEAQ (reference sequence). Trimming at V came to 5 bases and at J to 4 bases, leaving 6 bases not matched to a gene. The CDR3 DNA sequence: TGTGCCAGCAGCGGGGGACAGGGGGTCTTCTATGGCTACACCTTC. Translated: CASSGGQGVFYGYTF.

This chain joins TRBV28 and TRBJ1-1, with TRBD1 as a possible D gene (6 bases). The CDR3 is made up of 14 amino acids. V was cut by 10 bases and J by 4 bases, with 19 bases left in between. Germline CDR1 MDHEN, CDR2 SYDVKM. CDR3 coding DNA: TGTGCCACCACCCCGGGGGGGCTGCGCACTGAAGCTTTCTTT. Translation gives CATTPGGLRTEAFF.

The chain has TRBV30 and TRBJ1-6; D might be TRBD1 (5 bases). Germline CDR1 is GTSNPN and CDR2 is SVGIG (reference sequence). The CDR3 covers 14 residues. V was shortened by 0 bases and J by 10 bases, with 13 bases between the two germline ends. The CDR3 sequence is CAWSVPGDRSPLHF. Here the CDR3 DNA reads TGTGCCTGGAGTGTACCGGGGGACCGGTCACCCCTCCACTTT.